The text below deals with one T cell receptor beta chain. Antigen unknown. The CDR3 runs to 14 residues. The V segment lost 3 bases and the J segment 5 bases; nucleotides outside the gene matches: 6. Germline V gene lookup returns CDR1 SNHLY and CDR2 FYNNEI. Treatment of the sample: oral pan-JAK inhibitor, 5-10 mg twice daily. PBMCs, the starting material, were the source of sorted CD4+ and CD8+ T cells. RNA extraction was followed by reverse transcription into cDNA, which acted as the sequencing template. Sequencing was performed with immunoSEQ multiplex PCR; in TCRdb, only in-frame clones are kept and a portion is missing. Of some 110,000 clones listed, around three fifths are singletons. The data belong to a study of CD8+ T cells in alopecia areata. General observations from the study: Under tofacitinib, fewer expanded CD8+ clones appeared among the top 100 scalp clones. Resident alphabeta T cells of normal skin are also sequenced in scalp samples.

This chain uses TRBV2 with TRBJ2-5; 7 positions agree with TRBD2. This clonotype was sampled from a human donor with alopecia areata. The sequences come from CD8+ T cells sorted from blood, collected at week 24, from a patient treated with tofacitinib. This chain's CDR3 is CASSERGTGETQYF. Here the CDR3 DNA reads TGTGCCAGCAGTGAGCGGGGGACCGGGGAGACCCAGTACTTC.